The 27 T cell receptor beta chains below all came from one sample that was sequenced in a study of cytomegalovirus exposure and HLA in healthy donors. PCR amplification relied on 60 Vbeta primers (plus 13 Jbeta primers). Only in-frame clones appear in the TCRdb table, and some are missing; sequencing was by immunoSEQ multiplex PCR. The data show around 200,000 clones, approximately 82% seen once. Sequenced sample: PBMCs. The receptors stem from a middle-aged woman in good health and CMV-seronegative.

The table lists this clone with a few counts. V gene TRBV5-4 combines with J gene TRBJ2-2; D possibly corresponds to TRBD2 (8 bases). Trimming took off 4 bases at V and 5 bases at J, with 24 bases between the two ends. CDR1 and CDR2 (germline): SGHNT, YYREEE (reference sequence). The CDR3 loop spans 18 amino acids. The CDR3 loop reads CASSPPGQLTGGTGELFF. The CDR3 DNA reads TGTGCCAGCAGCCCCCCGGGACAGTTGACGGGAGGGACCGGGGAGCTGTTTTTT.

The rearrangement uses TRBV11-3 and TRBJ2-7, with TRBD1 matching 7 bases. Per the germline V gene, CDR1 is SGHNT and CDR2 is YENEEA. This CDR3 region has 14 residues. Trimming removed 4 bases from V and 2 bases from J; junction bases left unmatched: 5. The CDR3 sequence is CASSWSGQTYEQYF. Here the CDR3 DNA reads TGTGCCAGCAGCTGGTCGGGACAGACCTACGAGCAGTACTTC.

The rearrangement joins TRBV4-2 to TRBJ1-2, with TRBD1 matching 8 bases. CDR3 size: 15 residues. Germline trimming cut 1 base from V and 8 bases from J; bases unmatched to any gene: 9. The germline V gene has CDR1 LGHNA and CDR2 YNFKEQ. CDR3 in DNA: TGTGCCAGCAGCCAAGCCTATTTGACAGGGGACGGCTACACCTTC. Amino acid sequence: CASSQAYLTGDGYTF.

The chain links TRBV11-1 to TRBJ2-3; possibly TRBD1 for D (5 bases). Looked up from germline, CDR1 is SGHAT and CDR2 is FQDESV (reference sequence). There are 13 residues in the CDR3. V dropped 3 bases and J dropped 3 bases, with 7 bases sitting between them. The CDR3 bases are TGTGCCAGCAGCTTTCAGGGAACAGATACGCAGTATTTT. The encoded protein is CASSFQGTDTQYF.

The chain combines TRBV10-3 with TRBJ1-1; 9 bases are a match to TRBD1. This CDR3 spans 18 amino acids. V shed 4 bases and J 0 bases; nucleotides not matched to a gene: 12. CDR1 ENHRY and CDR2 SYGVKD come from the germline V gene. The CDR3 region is CAISGLQGALGVNTEAFF. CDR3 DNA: TGTGCCATCAGTGGGTTACAGGGGGCCCTTGGAGTGAACACTGAAGCTTTCTTT.

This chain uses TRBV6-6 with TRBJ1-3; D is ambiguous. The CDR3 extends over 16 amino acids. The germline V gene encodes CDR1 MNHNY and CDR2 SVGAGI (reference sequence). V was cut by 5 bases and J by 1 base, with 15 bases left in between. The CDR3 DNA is TGTGCCAGCAGTCCATTGTTTTCAGGATCTGGAAACACCATATATTTT. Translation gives CASSPLFSGSGNTIYF.

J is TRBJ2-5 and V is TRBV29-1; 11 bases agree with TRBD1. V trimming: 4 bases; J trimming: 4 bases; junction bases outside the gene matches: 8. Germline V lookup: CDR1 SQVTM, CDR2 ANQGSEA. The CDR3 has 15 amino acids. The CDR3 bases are TGCAGCGTTGTTCTGGACAGGGGGCGCGGAGAGACCCAGTACTTC. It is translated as CSVVLDRGRGETQYF.

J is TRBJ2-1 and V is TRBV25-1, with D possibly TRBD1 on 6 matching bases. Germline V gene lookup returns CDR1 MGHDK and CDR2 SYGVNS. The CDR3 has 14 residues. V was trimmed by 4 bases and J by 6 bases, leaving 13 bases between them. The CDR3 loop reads CASSVHRVGNEQFF. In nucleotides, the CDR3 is TGTGCCAGCAGTGTTCACAGGGTTGGCAATGAGCAGTTCTTC. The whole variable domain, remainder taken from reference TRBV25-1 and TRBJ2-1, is EADIYQTPRYLVIGTGKKITLECSQTMGHDKMYWYQQDPGMELHLIHYSYGVNSTEKGDLSSESTVSRIRTEHFPLTLESARPSHTSQYLCASSVHRVGNEQFFGPGTRLTVL.

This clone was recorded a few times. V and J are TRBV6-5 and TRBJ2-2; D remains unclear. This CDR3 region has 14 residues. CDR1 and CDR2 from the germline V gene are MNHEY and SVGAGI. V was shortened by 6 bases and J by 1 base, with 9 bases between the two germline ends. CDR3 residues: CASSPQRNTGELFF. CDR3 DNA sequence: TGTGCCAGCAGCCCCCAGCGGAACACCGGGGAGCTGTTTTTT.

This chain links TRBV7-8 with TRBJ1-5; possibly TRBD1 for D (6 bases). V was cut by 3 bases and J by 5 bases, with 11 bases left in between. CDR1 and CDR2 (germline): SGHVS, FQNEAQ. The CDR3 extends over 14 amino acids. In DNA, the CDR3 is TGTGCCAGCAGCTTGGGAGGGGGTGATCAGCCCCAGCATTTT. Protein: CASSLGGGDQPQHF.

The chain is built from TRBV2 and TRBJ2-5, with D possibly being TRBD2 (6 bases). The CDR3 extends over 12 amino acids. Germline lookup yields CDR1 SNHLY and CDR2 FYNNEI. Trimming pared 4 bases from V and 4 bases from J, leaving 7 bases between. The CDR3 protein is CASSVGGETQYF. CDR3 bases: TGTGCCAGCAGTGTGGGGGGAGAGACCCAGTACTTC.

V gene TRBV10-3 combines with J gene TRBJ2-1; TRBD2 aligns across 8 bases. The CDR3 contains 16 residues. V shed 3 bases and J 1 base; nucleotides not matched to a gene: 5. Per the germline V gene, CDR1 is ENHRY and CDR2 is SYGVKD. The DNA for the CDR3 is TGTGCCATCAGTGAACTCGGGGGGGCTTCCTACAATGAGCAGTTCTTC. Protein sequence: CAISELGGASYNEQFF.

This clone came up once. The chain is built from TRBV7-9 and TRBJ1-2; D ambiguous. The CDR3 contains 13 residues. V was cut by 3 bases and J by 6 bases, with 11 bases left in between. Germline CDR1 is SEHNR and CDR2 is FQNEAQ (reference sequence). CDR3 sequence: CASSLAGPDGYTF. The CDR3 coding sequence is TGTGCCAGCAGCTTGGCAGGCCCAGATGGCTACACCTTC.

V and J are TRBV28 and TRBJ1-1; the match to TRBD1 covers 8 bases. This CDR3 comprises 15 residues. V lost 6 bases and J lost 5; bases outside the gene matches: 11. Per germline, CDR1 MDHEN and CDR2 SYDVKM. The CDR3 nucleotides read TGTGCCAGCAGCCGAACAGGGGGACCTTGGACTGAAGCTTTCTTT. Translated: CASSRTGGPWTEAFF.

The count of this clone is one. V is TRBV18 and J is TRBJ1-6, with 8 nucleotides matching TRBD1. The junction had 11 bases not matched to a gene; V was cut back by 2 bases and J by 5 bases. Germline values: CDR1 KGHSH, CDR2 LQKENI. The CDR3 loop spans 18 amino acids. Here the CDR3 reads CASSPRPTGGSNNSPLHF. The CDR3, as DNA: TGTGCCAGCTCACCAAGGCCCACAGGGGGATCTAATAATTCACCCCTCCACTTT.

CDR3 residues: CASWRGLTDTQYF. The CDR3 DNA sequence: TGTGCCTCTTGGCGGGGGCTCACAGATACGCAGTATTTT. The chain combines TRBV5-6 with TRBJ2-3; the D gene is possibly TRBD2 (7 bases). Germline V gene data show CDR1 as SGHDT and CDR2 as YYEEEE. V gave up 10 bases and J gave up 2 bases, with 14 bases separating them. The CDR3 covers 13 residues.

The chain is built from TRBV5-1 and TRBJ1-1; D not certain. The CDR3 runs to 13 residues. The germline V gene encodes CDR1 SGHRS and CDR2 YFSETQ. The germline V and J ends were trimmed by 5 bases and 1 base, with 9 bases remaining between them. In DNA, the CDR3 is TGCGCCAGCAGGCGCGAGGCGAACACTGAAGCTTTCTTT. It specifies CASRREANTEAFF.

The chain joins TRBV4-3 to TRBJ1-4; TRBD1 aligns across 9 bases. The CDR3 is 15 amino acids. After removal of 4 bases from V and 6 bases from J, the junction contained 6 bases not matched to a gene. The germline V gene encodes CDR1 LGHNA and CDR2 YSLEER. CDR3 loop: CASSLPGQGYEKLFF. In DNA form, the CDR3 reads TGCGCCAGCAGCCTACCGGGACAGGGTTATGAAAAACTGTTTTTT.

The CDR3 nucleotides read TGTGCCAGCAGCGACGCAGGGTCTGGAAACACCATATATTTT. Translating gives CASSDAGSGNTIYF. The chain joins TRBV9 to TRBJ1-3, with a weak D call TRBD1 (5 bases). The CDR3 length is 14 residues. In germline, CDR1 is SGDLS, CDR2 YYNGEE. The V gene lost 3 bases and the J gene lost 1 base, with 8 bases spanning the gap.

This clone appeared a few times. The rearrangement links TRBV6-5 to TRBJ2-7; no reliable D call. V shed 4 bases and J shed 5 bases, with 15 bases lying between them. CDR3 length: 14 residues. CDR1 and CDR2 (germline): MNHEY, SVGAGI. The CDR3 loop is CASSWRPRPDEQYF. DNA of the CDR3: TGTGCCAGCAGTTGGCGGCCTCGGCCGGACGAGCAGTACTTC.

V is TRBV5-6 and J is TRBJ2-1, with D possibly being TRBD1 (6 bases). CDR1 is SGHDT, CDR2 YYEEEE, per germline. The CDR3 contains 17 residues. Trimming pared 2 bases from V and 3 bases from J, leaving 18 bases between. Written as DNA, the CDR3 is TGTGCCAGCAGCTTATATCCGGGACACGGCGTCTACAATGAGCAGTTCTTC. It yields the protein CASSLYPGHGVYNEQFF.

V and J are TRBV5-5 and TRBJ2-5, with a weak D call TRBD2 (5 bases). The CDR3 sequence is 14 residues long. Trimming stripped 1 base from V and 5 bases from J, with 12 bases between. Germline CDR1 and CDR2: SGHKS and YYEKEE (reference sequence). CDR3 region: CASSLSPSSETQYF. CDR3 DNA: TGTGCCAGCAGCTTGTCGCCTAGCAGTGAGACCCAGTACTTC.

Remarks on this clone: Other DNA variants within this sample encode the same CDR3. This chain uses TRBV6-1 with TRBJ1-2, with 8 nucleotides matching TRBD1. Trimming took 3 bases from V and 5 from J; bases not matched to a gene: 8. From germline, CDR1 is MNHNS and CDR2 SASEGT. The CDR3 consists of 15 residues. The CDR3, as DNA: TGTGCCAGCAGTGAGGCGCCCGGACAGGGTTATGGCTACACCTTC. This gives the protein CASSEAPGQGYGYTF.

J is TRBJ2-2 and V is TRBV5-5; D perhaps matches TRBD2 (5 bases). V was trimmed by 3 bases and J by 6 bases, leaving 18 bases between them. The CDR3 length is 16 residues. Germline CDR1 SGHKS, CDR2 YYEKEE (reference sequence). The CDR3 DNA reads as TGTGCCAGCAGCTACCTTAACAGTCGGGGTGCCGGGGAGCTGTTTTTT. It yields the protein CASSYLNSRGAGELFF.

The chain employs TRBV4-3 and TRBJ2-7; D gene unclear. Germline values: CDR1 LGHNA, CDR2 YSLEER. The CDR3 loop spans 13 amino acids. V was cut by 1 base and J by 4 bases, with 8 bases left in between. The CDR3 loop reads CASSQVNGYEQYF. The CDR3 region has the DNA TGCGCCAGCAGCCAAGTGAACGGTTACGAGCAGTACTTC.

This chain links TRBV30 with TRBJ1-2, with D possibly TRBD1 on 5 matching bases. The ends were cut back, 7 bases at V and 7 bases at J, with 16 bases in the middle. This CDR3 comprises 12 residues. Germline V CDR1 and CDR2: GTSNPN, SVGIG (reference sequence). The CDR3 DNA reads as TGTGCCTCCTGTCGGGGGGAAGGTGGCTACACCTTC. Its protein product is CASCRGEGGYTF. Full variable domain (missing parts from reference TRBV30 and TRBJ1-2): SQTIHQWPATLVQPVGSPLSLECTVEGTSNPNLYWYRQAAGRGLQLLFYSVGIGQISSEVPQNLSASRPQDRQFILSSKKLLLSDSGFYLCASCRGEGGYTFGSGTRLTVV.

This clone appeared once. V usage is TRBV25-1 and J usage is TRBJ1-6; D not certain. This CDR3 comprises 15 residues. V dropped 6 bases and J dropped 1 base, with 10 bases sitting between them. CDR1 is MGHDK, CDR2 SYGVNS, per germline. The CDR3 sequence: CASSPTRSYNSPLHF. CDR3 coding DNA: TGTGCCAGCAGCCCCACGCGGTCCTATAATTCACCCCTCCACTTT.